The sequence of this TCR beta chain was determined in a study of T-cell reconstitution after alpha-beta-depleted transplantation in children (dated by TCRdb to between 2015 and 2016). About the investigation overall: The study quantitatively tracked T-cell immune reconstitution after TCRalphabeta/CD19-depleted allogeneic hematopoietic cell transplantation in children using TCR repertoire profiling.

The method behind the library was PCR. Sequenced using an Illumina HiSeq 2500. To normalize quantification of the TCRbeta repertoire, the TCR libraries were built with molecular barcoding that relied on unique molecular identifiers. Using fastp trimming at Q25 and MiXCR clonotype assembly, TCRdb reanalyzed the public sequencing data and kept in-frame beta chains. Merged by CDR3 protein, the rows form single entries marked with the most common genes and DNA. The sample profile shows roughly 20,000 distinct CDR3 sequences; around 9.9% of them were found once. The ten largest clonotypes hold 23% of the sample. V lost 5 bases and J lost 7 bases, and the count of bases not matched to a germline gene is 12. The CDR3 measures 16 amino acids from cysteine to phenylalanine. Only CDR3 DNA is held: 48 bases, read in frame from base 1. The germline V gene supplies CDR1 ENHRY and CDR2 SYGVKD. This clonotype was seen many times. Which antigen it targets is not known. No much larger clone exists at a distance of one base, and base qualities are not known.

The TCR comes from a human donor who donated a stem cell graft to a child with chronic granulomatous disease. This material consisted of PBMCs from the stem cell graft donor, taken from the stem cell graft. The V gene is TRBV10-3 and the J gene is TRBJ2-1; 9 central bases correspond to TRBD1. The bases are TGTGCCATCAGTAGACCGGGACAGGGTATCGCTAATGAGCAGTTCTTC. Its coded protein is CAISRPGQGIANEQFF.